Given below is one T cell receptor (beta chain) in context. Antigen specificity is unknown. The data are from a study of cytomegalovirus exposure and HLA in healthy donors. Study-wide points: Across HLA loci, a later analysis found differing TCR association rates, with DRB1 most and HLA-C fewest. Many donors carried some public TCRs, although rarity characterized most TCR sequences. Across donors, presence/absence analyses took sequencing depth to be roughly uniform. As was reported, the HLA-A and HLA-B alleles of most subjects were accurately predicted from TCR beta sequences.

CDR1 SGDLS and CDR2 YYNGEE come from the germline V gene. The J segment lost 5 bases and the V segment lost 1 base, leaving 2 bases of the junction unmatched. This CDR3 contains 15 residues. Primers included in the PCR were 60 Vbeta and 13 Jbeta primers. Sequencing was performed with immunoSEQ multiplex PCR; in TCRdb, only in-frame clones are kept and a portion is missing. The table has some 200,000 clones, less than 85% seen once. The origin of this receptor is a boy younger than 18 in good health and CMV-seronegative. This sequence joins TRBV9 and TRBJ2-1, with TRBD2 matching over 11 bases. The sequencing input was PBMCs. CDR3 in DNA: TGTGCCAGCAGCGTACTAGCGGGAGGACACAATGAGCAGTTCTTC. Amino acids: CASSVLAGGHNEQFF. Supplemented by reference TRBV9 and TRBJ2-1, the full variable domain reads DSGVTQTPKHLITATGQRVTLRCSPRSGDLSVYWYQQSLDQGLQFLIQYYNGEERAKGNILERFSAQQFPDLHSELNLSSLELGDSALYFCASSVLAGGHNEQFFGPGTRLTVL.